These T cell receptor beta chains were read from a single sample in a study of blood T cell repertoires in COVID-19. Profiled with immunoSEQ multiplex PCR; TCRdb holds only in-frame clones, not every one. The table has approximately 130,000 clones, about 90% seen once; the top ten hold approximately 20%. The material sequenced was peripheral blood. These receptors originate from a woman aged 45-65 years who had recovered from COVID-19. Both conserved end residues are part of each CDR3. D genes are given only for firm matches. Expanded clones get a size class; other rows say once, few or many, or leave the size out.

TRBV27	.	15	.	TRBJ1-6	CASQLQGRSNSPLHF	TGTGCCAGCCAGCTACAGGGAAGGAGTAATTCACCCCTCCACTTT
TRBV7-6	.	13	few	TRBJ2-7	CASSGGHLLEQYF	TGTGCCAGCAGCGGGGGACACCTCCTCGAGCAGTACTTC
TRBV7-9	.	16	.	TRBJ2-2	CASSYPGGANTGELFF	TGTGCCAGCAGCTACCCGGGGGGCGCGAACACCGGGGAGCTGTTTTTT
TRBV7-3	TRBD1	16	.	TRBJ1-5	CASSLSGGQTNQPQHF	TGTGCCAGCAGCTTGTCAGGGGGACAAACAAATCAGCCCCAGCATTTT
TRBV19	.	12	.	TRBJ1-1	CASSILFTEAFF	TGTGCCAGTAGTATCCTGTTCACTGAAGCTTTCTTT
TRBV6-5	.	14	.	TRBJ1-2	CASSRPTGEGGYTF	TGTGCCAGCAGCCGCCCGACAGGTGAGGGTGGCTACACCTTC
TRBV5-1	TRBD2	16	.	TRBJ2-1	CASSLAETSGISEQFF	TGCGCCAGCAGCTTGGCAGAGACTAGCGGGATCAGTGAGCAGTTCTTC
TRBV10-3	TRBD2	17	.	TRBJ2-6	CAIASGPTEAGANVLTF	TGTGCCATCGCTAGCGGCCCGACCGAAGCTGGGGCCAACGTCCTGACTTTC
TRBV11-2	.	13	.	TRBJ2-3	CASSFGITDTQYF	TGTGCCAGCAGCTTCGGGATCACAGATACGCAGTATTTT
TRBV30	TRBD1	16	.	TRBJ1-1	CAWSRDRLTMNTEAFF	TGTGCCTGGAGTCGGGACAGGCTAACCATGAACACTGAAGCTTTCTTT
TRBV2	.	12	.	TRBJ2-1	CASRTDDNEQFF	TGTGCCAGCAGGACAGATGACAATGAGCAGTTCTTC
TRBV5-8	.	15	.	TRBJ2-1	CASSMGEALLNEQFF	TGTGCCAGCAGCATGGGGGAGGCGCTTTTAAATGAGCAGTTCTTC
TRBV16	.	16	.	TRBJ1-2	CASSHTGRDDIDGYTF	TGTGCCAGCAGCCACACAGGGAGGGACGATATAGATGGCTACACCTTC
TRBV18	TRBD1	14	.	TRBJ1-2	CASSPDRVGHGYTF	TGTGCCAGCTCACCCGACAGGGTGGGTCATGGCTACACCTTC
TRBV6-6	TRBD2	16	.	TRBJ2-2	CASRNRLAGASGELFF	TGTGCCAGCAGAAACAGACTAGCGGGAGCTTCAGGGGAGCTGTTTTTT
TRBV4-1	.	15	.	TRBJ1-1	CASRSDRRSHTEAFF	TGCGCCAGCAGAAGCGACAGGCGGTCCCACACTGAAGCTTTCTTT
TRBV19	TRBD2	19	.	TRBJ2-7	CASSGGILAGGPSSYEQYF	TGTGCCAGTAGTGGAGGTATACTAGCGGGAGGGCCGTCGTCCTACGAGCAGTACTTC
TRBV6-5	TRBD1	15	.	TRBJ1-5	CASSGQGASNQPQHF	TGTGCCAGCAGCGGACAGGGGGCGAGCAATCAGCCCCAGCATTTT
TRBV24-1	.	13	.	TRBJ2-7	CATYSKSSYEQYF	TGTGCCACCTATTCTAAGAGCTCCTACGAGCAGTACTTC
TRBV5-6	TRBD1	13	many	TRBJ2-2	CASSHQGAWELFF	TGTGCCAGCAGCCACCAGGGGGCCTGGGAGCTGTTTTTT
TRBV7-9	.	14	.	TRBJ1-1	CASSSAVRYTEAFF	TGTGCCAGCAGCTCGGCGGTAAGGTACACTGAAGCTTTCTTT
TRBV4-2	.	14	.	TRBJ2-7	CASSQDIQGYEQYF	TGTGCCAGCAGCCAAGACATACAGGGCTACGAGCAGTACTTC
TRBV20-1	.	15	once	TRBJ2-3	CSASRPRQSTDTQYF	TGCAGTGCTAGTCGACCCCGACAGAGCACAGATACGCAGTATTTT
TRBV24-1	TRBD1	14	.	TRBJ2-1	CATSDGQAYNEQFF	TGTGCCACCAGTGATGGACAGGCTTACAATGAGCAGTTCTTC
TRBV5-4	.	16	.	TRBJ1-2	CASSSLLAGVRDGYTF	TGTGCCAGCAGCTCCCTACTGGCGGGGGTAAGGGATGGCTACACCTTC
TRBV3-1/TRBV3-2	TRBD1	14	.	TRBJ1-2	CASSVRDSQVGYTF	TGTGCCAGCAGCGTTCGGGACAGCCAAGTAGGCTACACCTTC
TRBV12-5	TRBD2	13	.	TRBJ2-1	CASARGGYNEQFF	TGTGCTAGTGCCCGGGGGGGTTACAATGAGCAGTTCTTC
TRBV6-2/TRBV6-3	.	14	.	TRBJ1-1	CASSYVTGSAEAFF	TGTGCCAGCAGTTACGTCACCGGGTCTGCTGAAGCTTTCTTT
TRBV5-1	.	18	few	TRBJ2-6	CASSFGQLTISGANVLTF	TGCGCCAGCAGCTTCGGACAGCTTACAATCTCTGGGGCCAACGTCCTGACTTTC
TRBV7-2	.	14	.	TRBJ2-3	CASGRTTSTDTQYF	TGTGCCAGCGGTAGGACAACTAGCACAGATACGCAGTATTTT
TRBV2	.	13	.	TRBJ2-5	CASSEIRQETQYF	TGTGCCAGCAGTGAAATTCGCCAAGAGACCCAGTACTTC
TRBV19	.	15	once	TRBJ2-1	CASSIDRAGPDEQFF	TGTGCCAGTAGTATAGATCGCGCGGGACCCGATGAGCAGTTCTTC
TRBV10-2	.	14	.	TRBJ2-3	CASSPPGSTDTQYF	TGCGCCAGCAGTCCCCCAGGGAGCACAGATACGCAGTATTTT
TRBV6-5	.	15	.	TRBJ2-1	CASSHDRSSYNEQFF	TGTGCCAGCAGTCATGACCGGAGCTCCTACAATGAGCAGTTCTTC
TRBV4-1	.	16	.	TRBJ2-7	CASSQVSGYSSYEQYF	TGCGCCAGCAGCCAAGTTTCGGGGTATAGCTCCTACGAGCAGTACTTC
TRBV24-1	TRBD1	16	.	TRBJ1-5	CATSPDRGESNQPQHF	TGTGCCACCAGTCCTGACAGGGGAGAGAGCAATCAGCCCCAGCATTTT
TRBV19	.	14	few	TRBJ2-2	CASAQLANTGELFF	TGTGCCAGCGCCCAGTTGGCTAACACCGGGGAGCTGTTTTTT
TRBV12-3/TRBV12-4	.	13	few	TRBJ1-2	CASSPSPNYGYTF	TGTGCCAGCAGTCCTTCCCCTAACTATGGCTACACCTTC
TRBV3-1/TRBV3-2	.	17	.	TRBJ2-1	CASSQGGNLNIYNEQFF	TGTGCCAGCAGCCAAGGAGGAAACTTGAACATCTACAATGAGCAGTTCTTC
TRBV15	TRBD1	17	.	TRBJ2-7	CATSRELFRTGEDEQYF	TGTGCCACCAGCAGAGAACTCTTTAGGACAGGGGAGGACGAGCAGTACTTC
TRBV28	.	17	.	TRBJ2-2	CASSPAGLLRHTGELFF	TGTGCCAGCAGTCCGGCAGGGTTGTTAAGGCACACCGGGGAGCTGTTTTTT